The 17 T cell receptor beta chains presented below share a single source sample, sequenced in a study of lymphopenia after photon versus proton radiotherapy. Clones were sequenced by immunoSEQ multiplex PCR, and TCRdb holds only the in-frame ones, with some missing. Of about 30,000 clones listed, 94% are singletons. The sample consisted of peripheral blood, taken from a patient treated with photon-based radiotherapy. Receptors were obtained from a woman aged 45-65 years with cholangiocarcinoma.

This chain joins TRBV18 and TRBJ2-2, with D tentatively TRBD1 or TRBD2 (6 bases each). CDR1 and CDR2 (germline): KGHSH, LQKENI. The V gene lost 4 bases and the J gene lost 3 bases, with 12 bases spanning the gap. The CDR3 loop spans 15 amino acids. CDR3: CASSLGGHDTGELFF. For the CDR3, the DNA is TGTGCCAGCTCACTGGGGGGACACGACACCGGGGAGCTGTTTTTT.

The chain uses TRBV7-2 and TRBJ2-3, with 9 nucleotides matching TRBD1. CDR1 is SGHTA, CDR2 FQGNSA, per germline. This CDR3 is built from 17 residues. Trimming took 5 bases from V and 1 from J; bases not matched to a gene: 10. CDR3 nucleotides: TGTGCCAGCAGCCGTTCTCGACAGGGGGGCCGCACAGATACGCAGTATTTT. Protein product: CASSRSRQGGRTDTQYF. The full variable domain, rest sourced from reference TRBV7-2 and TRBJ2-3, is GAGVSQSPSNKVTEKGKDVELRCDPISGHTALYWYRQSLGQGLEFLIYFQGNSAPDKSGLPSDRFSAERTGGSVSTLTIQRTQQEDSAVYLCASSRSRQGGRTDTQYFGPGTRLTVL.

The rearrangement uses TRBV18 and TRBJ1-6; D unclear. V dropped 6 bases and J dropped 8 bases, with 11 bases sitting between them. The germline gives CDR1 KGHSH, CDR2 LQKENI. The CDR3 is made up of 13 amino acids. CDR3 nucleotide sequence: TGTGCCAGCTCCCCGGCGGAGGATTCACCCCTCCACTTT. Translated, it gives CASSPAEDSPLHF. Full variable domain (rest looked up from reference TRBV18 and TRBJ1-6): NAGVMQNPRHLVRRRGQEARLRCSPMKGHSHVYWYRQLPEEGLKFMVYLQKENIIDESGMPKERFSAEFPKEGPSILRIQQVVRGDSAAYFCASSPAEDSPLHFGNGTRLTVT.

This clone has only a few counts. The chain uses TRBV10-3 and TRBJ1-2; a possible D gene is TRBD1 (6 bases). Per germline, CDR1 ENHRY and CDR2 SYGVKD. V lost 5 bases, J lost 1 base, and 8 bases lay in between. This CDR3 has 13 amino acids. The CDR3 DNA reads as TGTGCCATCAGTATGGACAGTAACTATGGCTACACCTTC. Translated: CAISMDSNYGYTF.

V gene TRBV7-2 combines with J gene TRBJ2-1; weak D call: TRBD2 (6 bases). Germline CDR1 SGHTA, CDR2 FQGNSA. The CDR3 runs 15 residues. Trimming stripped 1 base from V and 4 bases from J, with 11 bases between. DNA for the CDR3: TGTGCCAGCAGCTTAGGAGGGGAGGTATACAATGAGCAGTTCTTC. Encoded protein: CASSLGGEVYNEQFF.

The chain joins TRBV6-1 to TRBJ1-5; D may be TRBD1 (5 bases). This CDR3 is built from 12 residues. V lost 7 bases to trimming and J lost 3 bases, with 7 bases between them. Germline V gene sequence: CDR1 MNHNS, CDR2 SASEGT. For the CDR3, the DNA is TGTGCCAGCAACAGGCTCAATCAGCCCCAGCATTTT. Its protein product is CASNRLNQPQHF.

The chain combines TRBV30 with TRBJ2-7, with 7 bases fitting TRBD1. Germline V CDR1 and CDR2: GTSNPN, SVGIG (reference sequence). The CDR3 has 15 residues. Trimming removed 0 bases from V and 3 bases from J; junction bases left unmatched: 8. CDR3 protein: CAWSVWKQGNYEQYF. The CDR3, as DNA: TGTGCCTGGAGTGTTTGGAAACAGGGGAACTACGAGCAGTACTTC.

The gene calls are TRBV27 and TRBJ1-1; D unresolved. Trimming cost V 3 bases and J 1 base, with 9 bases left between them. Germline V gene lookup returns CDR1 MNHEY and CDR2 SMNVEV (reference sequence). This CDR3 is 14 amino acids long. In DNA, the CDR3 is TGTGCCAGCAGTTTGGCAGTTTGGAACACTGAAGCTTTCTTT. Protein product: CASSLAVWNTEAFF.

In its sample, this clone was seen once. The rearrangement joins TRBV5-6 to TRBJ2-1, with 7 bases identical to TRBD1. V was clipped by 1 base and J by 7 bases; unmatched bases: 8. The CDR3 has 15 residues. CDR1 is SGHDT, CDR2 YYEEEE, per germline. CDR3 in amino acids: CASSLPGGTSNEQFF. In DNA, the CDR3 is TGTGCCAGCAGCTTGCCAGGGGGAACATCAAATGAGCAGTTCTTC.

In this sample, this clone turned up once. The J gene is TRBJ2-2, the V gene TRBV4-3, with D tentatively TRBD1 (6 bases). V was cut by 5 bases and J by 6 bases, with 16 bases left in between. CDR1 LGHNA and CDR2 YSLEER come from the germline V gene. CDR3 size: 15 residues. The CDR3 reads CASSMGAEWSGELFF. The CDR3 DNA is TGCGCCAGCAGCATGGGGGCCGAGTGGTCCGGGGAGCTGTTTTTT.

This clone has just one count. The chain recombines TRBV7-9 with TRBJ2-2; D unclear. This CDR3 spans 14 amino acids. Between the trimmed V and J ends, which lost 5 bases and 0 bases, there was a span of 7 bases. CDR1 SEHNR and CDR2 FQNEAQ come from the germline V gene (reference sequence). The CDR3 sequence: CASSESANTGELFF. The DNA for the CDR3 is TGTGCCAGCAGCGAATCAGCGAACACCGGGGAGCTGTTTTTT. Complete variable domain (other parts from reference TRBV7-9 and TRBJ2-2): DTGVSQNPRHKITKRGQNVTFRCDPISEHNRLYWYRQTLGQGPEFLTYFQNEAQLEKSRLLSDRFSAERPKGSFSTLEIQRTEQGDSAMYLCASSESANTGELFFGEGSRLTVL.

In DNA, the CDR3 is TGTGCCAGCAGCTTATGGGAAGGTGGCTACACCTTC. Its translation: CASSLWEGGYTF. This chain links TRBV5-6 with TRBJ1-2; D unresolved. The V gene lost 2 bases and the J gene lost 7 bases, with 9 bases spanning the gap. The V gene's germline CDR1 is SGHDT and CDR2 YYEEEE. The CDR3 length is 12 residues.

The chain couples TRBV28 to TRBJ1-3; D remains unclear. V gave up 2 bases and J gave up 0 bases, with 5 bases separating them. Germline V gene data show CDR1 as MDHEN and CDR2 as SYDVKM. This CDR3 contains 14 residues. In nucleotides, the CDR3 is TGTGCCAGCAGTTTAGGGTTCTCTGGAAACACCATATATTTT. Protein sequence: CASSLGFSGNTIYF.

The rearrangement links TRBV7-2 to TRBJ2-7; 8 bases are a match to TRBD1. There are 15 residues in the CDR3. Germline values: CDR1 SGHTA, CDR2 FQGNSA. After removal of 2 bases from V and 4 bases from J, the junction contained 7 bases not matched to a gene. The DNA of the CDR3 is TGTGCCAGCAGCTTAACGGGTCAGGGGGCATACGAGCAGTACTTC. Its protein product is CASSLTGQGAYEQYF.

This clone was detected once. This chain links TRBV2 with TRBJ2-7; tentative D call: TRBD2 (5 bases). This CDR3 comprises 14 residues. The V end lost 6 bases, the J end lost 0 bases, and 12 bases lay between the germline ends. Germline lookup yields CDR1 SNHLY and CDR2 FYNNEI. CDR3 in DNA: TGTGCCAGCAGGTACGGGATCCTCTCCTACGAGCAGTACTTC. Translated: CASRYGILSYEQYF.

This chain joins TRBV27 and TRBJ2-7; 9 bases line up with TRBD2. The CDR3 spans 14 residues. Germline V CDR1 and CDR2: MNHEY, SMNVEV (reference sequence). V was clipped by 9 bases and J by 2 bases; unmatched bases: 8. The CDR3 coding sequence is TGTGCCAGTTCGAGCGGGGGGCCCCCCTACGAGCAGTACTTC. Translated: CASSSGGPPYEQYF.

V usage is TRBV9 and J usage is TRBJ1-4, with 8 bases matching TRBD1. Per germline, CDR1 SGDLS and CDR2 YYNGEE. The CDR3 extends over 13 amino acids. Trimming took 4 bases from V and 8 from J; bases not matched to a gene: 4. CDR3: CASSQGAGEKLFF. CDR3 DNA: TGTGCCAGCAGCCAGGGGGCCGGCGAAAAACTGTTTTTT.